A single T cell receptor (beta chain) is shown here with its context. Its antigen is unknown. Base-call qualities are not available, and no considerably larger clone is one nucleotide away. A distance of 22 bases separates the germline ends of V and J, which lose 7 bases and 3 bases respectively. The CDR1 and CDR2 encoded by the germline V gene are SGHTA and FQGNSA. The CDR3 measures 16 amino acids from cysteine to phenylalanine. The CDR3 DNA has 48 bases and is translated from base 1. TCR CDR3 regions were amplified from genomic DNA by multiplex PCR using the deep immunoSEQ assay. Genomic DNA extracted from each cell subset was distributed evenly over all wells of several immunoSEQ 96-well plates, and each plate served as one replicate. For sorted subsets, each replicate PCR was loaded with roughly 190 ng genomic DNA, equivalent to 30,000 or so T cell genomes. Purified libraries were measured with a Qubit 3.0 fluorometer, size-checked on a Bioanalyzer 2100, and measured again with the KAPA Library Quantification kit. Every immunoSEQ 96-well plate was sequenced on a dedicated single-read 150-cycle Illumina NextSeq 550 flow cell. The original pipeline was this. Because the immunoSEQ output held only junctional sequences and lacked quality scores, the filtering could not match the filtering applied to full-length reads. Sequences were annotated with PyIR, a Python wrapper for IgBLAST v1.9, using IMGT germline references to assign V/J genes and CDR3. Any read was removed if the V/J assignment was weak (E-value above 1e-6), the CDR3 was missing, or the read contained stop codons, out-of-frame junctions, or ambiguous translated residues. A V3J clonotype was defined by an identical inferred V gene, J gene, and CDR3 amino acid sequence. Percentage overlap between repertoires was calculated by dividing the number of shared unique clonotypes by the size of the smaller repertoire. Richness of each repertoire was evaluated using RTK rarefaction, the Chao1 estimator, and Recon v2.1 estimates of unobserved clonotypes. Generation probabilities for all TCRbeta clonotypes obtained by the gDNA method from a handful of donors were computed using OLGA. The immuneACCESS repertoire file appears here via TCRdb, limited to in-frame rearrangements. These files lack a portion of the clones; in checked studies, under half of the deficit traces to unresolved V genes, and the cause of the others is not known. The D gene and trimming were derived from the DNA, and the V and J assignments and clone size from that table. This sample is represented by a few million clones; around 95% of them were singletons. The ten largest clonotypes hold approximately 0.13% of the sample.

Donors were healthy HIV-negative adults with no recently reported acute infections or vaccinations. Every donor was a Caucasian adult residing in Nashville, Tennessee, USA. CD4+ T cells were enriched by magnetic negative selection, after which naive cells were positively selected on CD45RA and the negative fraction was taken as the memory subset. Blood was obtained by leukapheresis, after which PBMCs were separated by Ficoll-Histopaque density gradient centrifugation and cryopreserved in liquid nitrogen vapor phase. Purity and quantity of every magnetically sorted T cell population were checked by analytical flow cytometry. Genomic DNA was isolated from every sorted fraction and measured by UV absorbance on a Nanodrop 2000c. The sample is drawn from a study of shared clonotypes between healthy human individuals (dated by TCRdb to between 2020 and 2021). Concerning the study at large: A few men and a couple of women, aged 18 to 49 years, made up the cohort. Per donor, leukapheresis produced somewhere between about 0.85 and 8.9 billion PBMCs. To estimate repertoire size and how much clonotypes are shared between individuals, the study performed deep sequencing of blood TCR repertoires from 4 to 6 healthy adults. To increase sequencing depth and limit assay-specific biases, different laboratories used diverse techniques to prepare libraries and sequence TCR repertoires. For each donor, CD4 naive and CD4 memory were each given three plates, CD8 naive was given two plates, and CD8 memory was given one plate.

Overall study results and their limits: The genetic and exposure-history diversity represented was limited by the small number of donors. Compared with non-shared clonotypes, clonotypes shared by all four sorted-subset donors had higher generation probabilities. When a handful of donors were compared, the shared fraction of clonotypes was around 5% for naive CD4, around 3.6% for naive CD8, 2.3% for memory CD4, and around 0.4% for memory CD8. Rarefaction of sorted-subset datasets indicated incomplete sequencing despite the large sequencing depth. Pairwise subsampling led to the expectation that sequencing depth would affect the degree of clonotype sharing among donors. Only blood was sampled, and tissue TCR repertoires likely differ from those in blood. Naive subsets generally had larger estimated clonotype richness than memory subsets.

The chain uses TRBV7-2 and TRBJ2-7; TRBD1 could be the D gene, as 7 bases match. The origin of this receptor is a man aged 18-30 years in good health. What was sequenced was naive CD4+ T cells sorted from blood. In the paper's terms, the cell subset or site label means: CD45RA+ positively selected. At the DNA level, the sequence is TGTGCCAGCACTATCTCGGGGACAGTGGGACTCTACGAGCAGTACTTC. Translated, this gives CASTISGTVGLYEQYF.